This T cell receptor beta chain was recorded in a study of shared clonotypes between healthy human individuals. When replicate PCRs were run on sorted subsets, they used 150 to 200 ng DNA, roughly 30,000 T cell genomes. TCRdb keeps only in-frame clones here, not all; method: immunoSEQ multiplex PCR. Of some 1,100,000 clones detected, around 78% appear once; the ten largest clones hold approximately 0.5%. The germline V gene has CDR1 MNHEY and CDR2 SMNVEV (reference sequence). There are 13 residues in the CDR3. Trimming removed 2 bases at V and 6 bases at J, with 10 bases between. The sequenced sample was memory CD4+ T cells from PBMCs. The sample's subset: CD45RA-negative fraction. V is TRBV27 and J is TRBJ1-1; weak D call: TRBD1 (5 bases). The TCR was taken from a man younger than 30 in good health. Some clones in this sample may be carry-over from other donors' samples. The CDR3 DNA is TGTGCCAGCAGTTTAAAGCGAGGGGCTGAAGCTTTCTTT. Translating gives CASSLKRGAEAFF.